The next 23 T cell receptor beta chains were all read from a single sample in a study of spatial heterogeneity in lung cancer. Sample time point: sample taken at primary tumor resection. Tumor, nontumor lung or frozen PBMC supplied whole RNA that was sequenced unsorted. TCRdb analysed the 5' RACE reads with MiXCR anew, one entry per CDR3 protein. The data show nearly 50,000 distinct CDR3 sequences, 7.6% seen once. Sequenced material: PBMCs, taken at surgery. These TCRs come from a female donor with early-stage non-small cell lung cancer.

This clonotype was seen repeatedly, ten times or more. The chain has TRBV7-2 and TRBJ2-1, with 9 nucleotides matching TRBD1. CDR1 and CDR2 from the germline V gene are SGHTA and FQGNSA. This CDR3 region has 15 residues. With 6 bases clipped from V and 7 bases from J, the junction kept 10 bases outside the gene matches. The CDR3 nucleotides are TGTGCCAGCAGGGTTGGGGACAGGGTTAGAAATGAGCAGTTCTTC. The encoded protein is CASRVGDRVRNEQFF.

This chain links TRBV3-1 with TRBJ2-5; D not certain. Trimming pared 0 bases from V and 8 bases from J, leaving 13 bases between. Per germline, CDR1 LGHDT and CDR2 YNNKEL (reference sequence). This CDR3 region has 14 residues. Here the CDR3 DNA reads TGTGCCAGCAGCCAAGATCGGGTACCCGGTACCCAGTACTTC. This codes for CASSQDRVPGTQYF.

CDR3 bases: TGTGCCAGCAGCTTGGGACAGGGGCCGAATCAGCCCCAGCATTTT. Its protein product is CASSLGQGPNQPQHF. The V and J genes are TRBV5-4 and TRBJ1-5; 8 bases are shared with TRBD1. CDR3 length: 15 residues. Germline-derived CDR1 and CDR2 are SGHNT and YYREEE (reference sequence). The ends lost 0 bases at V and 4 bases at J; junction bases unmatched: 3.

The chain couples TRBV7-8 to TRBJ1-3; D remains ambiguous. The ends were cut back, 3 bases at V and 0 bases at J, with 12 bases in the middle. The CDR3 length is 16 residues. Per the germline V gene, CDR1 is SGHVS and CDR2 is FQNEAQ. The CDR3 protein is CASSFRGLNSGNTIYF. In DNA, the CDR3 is TGTGCCAGCAGCTTTCGGGGTCTCAACTCTGGAAACACCATATATTTT.

The V call is TRBV4-1, the J call TRBJ2-2; TRBD2 agrees at 11 bases. Unmatched junction bases numbered 14, after V lost 3 bases and J lost 2 bases. CDR1 is MGHRA and CDR2 is YSYEKL in the germline V gene. This CDR3 has 20 amino acids. In nucleotides, the CDR3 is TGCGCCAGCAGCCACGAACCCCCCCTAGCGGGGGGTCCTAACACCGGGGAGCTGTTTTTT. Translation: CASSHEPPLAGGPNTGELFF.

This clonotype was seen more than once but under ten times. The chain uses TRBV29-1 and TRBJ1-1; tentative D call: TRBD1 (6 bases). In germline, CDR1 is SQVTM, CDR2 ANQGSEA. This CDR3 contains 13 residues. The V and J ends lost 5 bases and 4 bases respectively, with 14 bases between them. Here the CDR3 DNA reads TGCAGCGTTATACCAACAGGGAGCACTGAAGCTTTCTTT. Translating gives CSVIPTGSTEAFF. Variable domain in full (rest from reference TRBV29-1 and TRBJ1-1): SAVISQKPSRDICQRGTSLTIQCQVDSQVTMMFWYRQQPGQSLTLIATANQGSEATYESGFVIDKFPISRPNLTFSTLTVSNMSPEDSSIYLCSVIPTGSTEAFFGQGTRLTVV.

About this clonotype itself: A much larger clonotype is one base distant, so this may be a read error. V is TRBV11-2 and J is TRBJ1-2; D is unclear. Germline V gives CDR1 SGHAT, CDR2 FQNNGV. V dropped 4 bases and J dropped 12 bases, with 18 bases sitting between them. CDR3 size: 13 residues. This chain's CDR3 is CASSSRPGRGDTF. CDR3 sequence (DNA): TGTGCCAGCAGCTCCCGACCCGGCAGAGGCGACACCTTC. Full variable domain (outside the CDR3, taken from reference TRBV11-2 and TRBJ1-2): EAGVAQSPRYKIIEKRQSVAFWCNPISGHATLYWYQQILGQGPKLLIQFQNNGVVDDSQLPKDRFSAERLKGVDSTLKIQPAKLEDSAVYLCASSSRPGRGDTFGSGTRLTVV.

This clonotype was seen more than once but under ten times. CDR3 amino acids: CASSLAGTMGRQFF. CDR3 DNA: TGTGCCAGCAGTTTGGCCGGGACTATGGGTAGGCAGTTCTTC. The chain combines TRBV6-2 or TRBV6-3 with TRBJ2-1, with 7 bases fitting TRBD2. The CDR3 is 14 amino acids. In germline, CDR1 is MNHEY, CDR2 SVGEGT. V was clipped by 4 bases and J by 12 bases; unmatched bases: 12.

This clonotype was seen more than once but under ten times. The V call is TRBV12-1, the J call TRBJ2-5. TRBV12-1 is described as a pseudogene. The CDR3 spans 12 residues. The CDR3 loop is CASRNGEETQYF. The CDR3 DNA reads TGTGCCAGCAGGAACGGAGAAGAGACCCAGTACTTC.

This clonotype was observed at least ten times. The rearrangement joins TRBV9 to TRBJ2-2; TRBD1 matches 7 bases. Germline values: CDR1 SGDLS, CDR2 YYNGEE. The CDR3 totals 15 residues. J gave up 3 bases and V 3 bases, and 5 bases lay outside the gene matches. The CDR3 DNA sequence: TGTGCCAGCAGCGCGCACAGGGGAGACACCGGGGAGCTGTTTTTT. Translating it yields CASSAHRGDTGELFF.

Note on this clonotype: At one end the junction does not follow the germline gene, possibly because of a read error. V is TRBV29-1 and J is TRBJ2-7; D gene uncertain. The germline CDR1 and CDR2 sequences are SQVTM and ANQGSEA. This CDR3 comprises 14 residues. CDR3 loop: CSVEDSAGTYVQYF. In nucleotides, the CDR3 is TGCAGCGTTGAAGATTCGGCCGGTACGTACGTGCAGTACTTC.

This clonotype has a handful of counts. This chain uses TRBV6-2 or TRBV6-3 with TRBJ2-1, with no clear D. Germline V lookup: CDR1 MNHEY, CDR2 SVGEGT. This CDR3 region has 17 residues. V lost 2 bases and J lost 11, with 25 bases in between. The CDR3 DNA is TGTGCCAGCAGTTACCTTCCGGACCGGCCCACACAATTTAAGCAGTTCTTC. Translating it yields CASSYLPDRPTQFKQFF.

The chain is built from TRBV7-9 and TRBJ2-3; maybe TRBD2 (6 bases). CDR1 is SEHNR and CDR2 is FQNEAQ in the germline V gene (reference sequence). V lost 4 bases to trimming and J lost 5 bases, with 25 bases between them. This CDR3 region has 18 residues. CDR3 DNA sequence: TGTGCCAGCAGCTCCCTCCCCCCCGGGTGGAGGGGTTTAGATACGCAGTATTTT. It yields the protein CASSSLPPGWRGLDTQYF.

This clonotype has a count of ten or more. The CDR3 loop reads CASSPGASGNTIYF. For the CDR3, the DNA is TGTGCCAGCAGCCCAGGGGCCTCTGGAAACACCATATATTTT. The chain combines TRBV3-1 with TRBJ1-3, with a tentative D call TRBD1 (6 bases). The V end was cut by 4 bases, the J end by 0 bases, with 7 bases between. The CDR3 loop spans 14 amino acids. Per the germline V gene, CDR1 is LGHDT and CDR2 is YNNKEL (reference sequence).

The sample holds a few counts of this clonotype. The chain uses TRBV5-1 and TRBJ2-1; 8 bases agree with TRBD2. Germline assignment: CDR1 SGHRS and CDR2 YFSETQ. The CDR3 spans 13 residues. The V segment lost 5 bases and the J segment 3 bases; nucleotides outside the gene matches: 1. The DNA of the CDR3 is TGCGCCAGCAGAAGCGGGGGCTACAATGAGCAGTTCTTC. This encodes CASRSGGYNEQFF.

This clonotype was seen at least ten times. V is TRBV27 and J is TRBJ1-6; 8 bases align to TRBD1. The V segment lost 5 bases and the J segment 9 bases; nucleotides outside the gene matches: 9. The CDR3 covers 15 residues. Germline CDR1 reads MNHEY; CDR2 reads SMNVEV (reference sequence). As DNA, the CDR3 is TGTGCCAGCAGTGCCCTAGACAGGGGAGTTTCACCCCTCCACTTT. Translation gives CASSALDRGVSPLHF.

This clonotype was seen more than once but under ten times. The J gene is TRBJ1-2, the V gene TRBV4-3, with 9 nucleotides matching TRBD1. Trimming took 2 bases from V and 7 from J; bases not matched to a gene: 8. CDR1 and CDR2 from the germline V gene are LGHNA and YSLEER. The CDR3 is 15 amino acids. Here the CDR3 reads CASSQNHRGRLGYTF. CDR3 DNA: TGCGCCAGCAGCCAAAACCACAGGGGGCGCCTTGGCTACACCTTC.

There are many counts of this clonotype. This rearrangement joins TRBV7-9 to TRBJ1-5; 7 nucleotides match TRBD1. CDR3 size: 16 residues. The V and J ends lost 4 bases and 1 base, in that order; junction bases with no gene match: 7. Germline-derived CDR1 and CDR2 are SEHNR and FQNEAQ (reference sequence). CDR3 DNA sequence: TGTGCCAGCAGCTGGGGGCAGGGGGGCAGCAATCAGCCCCAGCATTTT. It yields the protein CASSWGQGGSNQPQHF.

This clonotype was counted at least ten times. The chain uses TRBV11-2 and TRBJ2-1; D gene unclear. Germline CDR1 is SGHAT and CDR2 is FQNNGV. The CDR3 covers 14 residues. Trimming stripped 5 bases from V and 5 bases from J, with 13 bases between. Here the CDR3 DNA reads TGTGCCAGCAGCCCCGGCGAAGTTAACAATGAGCAGTTCTTC. This codes for CASSPGEVNNEQFF.

The rearrangement links TRBV18 to TRBJ2-7; the D is unclear. Germline V gene data show CDR1 as KGHSH and CDR2 as LQKENI. With 0 bases removed from V and 4 bases from J, the gap between germline ends came to 7 bases. The CDR3 totals 13 residues. DNA for the CDR3: TGTGCCAGCTCACCACCGTCAAGTTACGAGCAGTACTTC. Translated: CASSPPSSYEQYF.

This clonotype was recorded many times. The CDR3 DNA reads as TGCGCCAGCAGCCCCGAGCCGGGGATCGGAGCAGATACGCAGTATTTT. Translation gives CASSPEPGIGADTQYF. The rearrangement joins TRBV5-1 to TRBJ2-3; D is perhaps TRBD2 (5 bases). Germline CDR1 is SGHRS and CDR2 is YFSETQ. The ends were cut back, 4 bases at V and 4 bases at J, with 19 bases in the middle. This CDR3 contains 16 residues.

In its sample, this clonotype was seen a few times. The chain combines TRBV24-1 with TRBJ2-1, with D uncertain. The V and J ends lost 4 bases and 2 bases respectively, with 5 bases between them. Germline V gene data show CDR1 as KGHDR and CDR2 as SFDVKD. The CDR3 extends over 13 amino acids. Here the CDR3 DNA reads TGTGCCACCAGTGAGCCCCCCTACAATGAGCAGTTCTTC. It encodes CATSEPPYNEQFF.

This clonotype was seen repeatedly, ten times or more. The V gene is TRBV5-1, the J gene TRBJ2-1; D is ambiguous. The CDR3 is made up of 16 amino acids. Trimming removed 0 bases from V and 7 bases from J, with 17 bases in between. Germline lookup yields CDR1 SGHRS and CDR2 YFSETQ. The CDR3 loop is CASSLDAPGPANEQFF. Here the CDR3 DNA reads TGCGCCAGCAGCTTGGACGCGCCGGGCCCAGCGAATGAGCAGTTCTTC.